The 14 T cell receptor beta chains listed next were all sequenced from one sample in a study of T cell changes during pregnancy in multiple sclerosis. Clones were sequenced by immunoSEQ multiplex PCR, and TCRdb holds only the in-frame ones, with some missing. The data hold over 80,000 clones, with about nine tenths observed a single time. The sequences come from peripheral blood, collected in the second trimester of pregnancy. These receptors originate from a female donor in good health, enrolled as a control in a pregnancy study.

The V and J genes are TRBV27 and TRBJ1-6, with TRBD1 as a possible D gene (6 bases). The CDR3 loop spans 15 amino acids. Trimming pared 7 bases from V and 4 bases from J, leaving 14 bases between. Per germline, CDR1 MNHEY and CDR2 SMNVEV (reference sequence). Here the CDR3 DNA reads TGTGCCAGCAAGATCACAGGGCTATATAATTCACCCCTCCACTTT. Encoded protein: CASKITGLYNSPLHF.

The chain is built from TRBV27 and TRBJ2-7, with 13 bases identical to TRBD2. In germline, CDR1 is MNHEY, CDR2 SMNVEV (reference sequence). With 3 bases clipped from V and 6 bases from J, the junction kept 11 bases outside the gene matches. This CDR3 is built from 17 residues. The CDR3 coding sequence is TGTGCCAGCAGTTTCGGACAGGGGGGACTAGCGGGGAGCGAGCAGTACTTC. Translated, it gives CASSFGQGGLAGSEQYF.

The J gene is TRBJ2-3, the V gene TRBV6-5, with D possibly being TRBD1 (6 bases). CDR1 is MNHEY, CDR2 SVGAGI, per germline. Trimming stripped 1 base from V and 4 bases from J, with 12 bases between. The CDR3 length is 15 residues. CDR3 DNA sequence: TGTGCCAGCAGTTACTGGGGGCAGGGTGCAGATACGCAGTATTTT. Translation gives CASSYWGQGADTQYF.

Only one count was recorded for this clone. The chain employs TRBV5-1 and TRBJ1-4, with D perhaps matching TRBD1 (6 bases). Between the trimmed V and J ends, which lost 0 bases and 0 bases, there was a span of 9 bases. Germline V gene lookup returns CDR1 SGHRS and CDR2 YFSETQ. The CDR3 extends over 16 amino acids. The CDR3 protein is CASSLADSATNEKLFF. The CDR3 DNA is TGCGCCAGCAGCTTGGCGGACAGTGCAACTAATGAAAAACTGTTTTTT.

Concerning this clone: The sample carries other DNA sequences with the same CDR3. The chain is built from TRBV6-4 and TRBJ2-1, with 7 bases that match TRBD2. This CDR3 region has 15 residues. Trimming cost V 0 bases and J 1 base; bases outside gene matches: 0. CDR1 MRHNA and CDR2 SNTAGT come from the germline V gene. The CDR3 is CASSDSAGSYNEQFF. DNA for the CDR3: TGTGCCAGCAGTGACTCAGCGGGGTCCTACAATGAGCAGTTCTTC.

This rearrangement joins TRBV6-6 to TRBJ2-1; D remains ambiguous. CDR3 size: 12 residues. In germline, CDR1 is MNHNY, CDR2 SVGAGI (reference sequence). V dropped 4 bases and J dropped 6 bases, with 7 bases sitting between them. The CDR3 DNA is TGTGCCAGCAGTTCCCTCTCCAATGAGCAGTTCTTC. This gives the protein CASSSLSNEQFF.

CDR3 nucleotides: TGTGCCAGCAGCTCTTGGACTCGCCCGGGCACCGGGGAGCTGTTTTTT. Its translation: CASSSWTRPGTGELFF. The chain is built from TRBV21-1 and TRBJ2-2; the table assigns TRBD2, which was not confirmed against the DNA. TRBV21-1 is described as a pseudogene. This CDR3 spans 16 amino acids.

V usage is TRBV30 and J usage is TRBJ1-5; D possibly corresponds to TRBD1 (6 bases). This CDR3 region has 12 residues. Germline V gene sequence: CDR1 GTSNPN, CDR2 SVGIG (reference sequence). V was cut by 4 bases and J by 8 bases, with 12 bases left in between. The CDR3 coding sequence is TGTGCCTGGAACAGGGAAGGGGAGCCCCAGCATTTT. It encodes CAWNREGEPQHF.

The V gene is TRBV5-4, the J gene TRBJ2-1, with 13 bases fitting TRBD2. The CDR3 is 15 residues long. CDR1 and CDR2 (germline): SGHNT, YYREEE (reference sequence). J lost 8 bases, V lost 4 bases, and 6 bases had no gene match. CDR3: CASSGGLAGSYEQFF. Here the CDR3 DNA reads TGTGCCAGCAGCGGGGGACTAGCGGGATCCTATGAGCAGTTCTTC.

This chain joins TRBV7-2 and TRBJ1-1; D call uncertain. The germline V and J ends were trimmed by 2 bases and 4 bases, with 5 bases remaining between them. CDR3 length: 12 residues. Per germline, CDR1 SGHTA and CDR2 FQGNSA. CDR3 protein: CASSLPRTEAFF. The CDR3 nucleotides are TGTGCCAGCAGCTTACCCCGCACTGAAGCTTTCTTT.

This clone was picked up one time. The genes are TRBV2 and TRBJ2-5; 10 bases fit TRBD2. Germline V gene sequence: CDR1 SNHLY, CDR2 FYNNEI. The CDR3 totals 15 residues. V was pared by 6 bases and J by 5 bases, with 9 bases of the junction left unmatched. CDR3 bases: TGTGCCAGCAGAGAGACTAGCGGGCTCAGGGAGACCCAGTACTTC. This gives the protein CASRETSGLRETQYF.

The rearrangement links TRBV7-8 to TRBJ1-3; D uncertain. The ends were cut back, 8 bases at V and 0 bases at J, with 26 bases in the middle. The CDR3 runs to 19 residues. CDR1 and CDR2 (germline): SGHVS, FQNEAQ. As DNA, the CDR3 is TGTGCCAGCTATAACCCACGGGCGCGGGCAGCCAGCTCTGGAAACACCATATATTTT. It specifies CASYNPRARAASSGNTIYF.

This chain connects TRBV28 to TRBJ1-1, with a possible D match to TRBD1 (5 bases). The CDR3 runs 13 residues. V lost 8 bases and J 0 bases, leaving 10 bases between the germline ends. Germline V gene data show CDR1 as MDHEN and CDR2 as SYDVKM. CDR3 nucleotides: TGTGCCAGCGCCCAGGGTGTGAACACTGAAGCTTTCTTT. It specifies CASAQGVNTEAFF. The full variable domain, rest sourced from reference TRBV28 and TRBJ1-1, is DVKVTQSSRYLVKRTGEKVFLECVQDMDHENMFWYRQDPGLGLRLIYFSYDVKMKEKGDIPEGYSVSREKKERFSLILESASTNQTSMYLCASAQGVNTEAFFGQGTRLTVV.

V usage is TRBV7-9 and J usage is TRBJ1-1; 7 nucleotides line up with TRBD1. From germline, CDR1 is SEHNR and CDR2 FQNEAQ (reference sequence). J gave up 6 bases and V 5 bases, and 15 bases lay outside the gene matches. The CDR3 is made up of 16 amino acids. DNA for the CDR3: TGTGCCAGCAGCGCACTACAGGGGCCTTCTTTGCCTGAAGCTTTCTTT. This gives the protein CASSALQGPSLPEAFF.